This T cell receptor beta chain derives from a study of OX40 agonist ivuxolimab in advanced cancers. Across the whole study: The eligibility criteria allowed prior anti-PD-1, anti-PD-L1 or anti-CTLA-4 therapy, and under 50% had some.

Trimming took off 3 bases at V and 9 bases at J, with 9 bases between the two ends. Germline V gene sequence: CDR1 DFQATT, CDR2 SNEGSKA (reference sequence). The CDR3 contains 11 residues. Profiled with immunoSEQ multiplex PCR; TCRdb holds only in-frame clones, not every one. The sample lists about 41,000 clones; more than 70% were seen once. The chain employs TRBV20-1 and TRBJ2-1; weak D call: TRBD2 (6 bases). The sequenced sample was CD4+ or CD8+ T cells sorted from blood, obtained in a trial of the OX40 agonist ivuxolimab. This TCR was recovered from an adult with an advanced solid tumor such as melanoma, head and neck, liver or kidney cancer. The CDR3 region has the DNA TGCAGTGCTAGGGGGGGAGGTGAGCAGTTCTTC. Residues: CSARGGGEQFF.